Listed below are T cell receptor beta chains from one sample, sequenced in a study of T cell responses to AZD1222 COVID-19 vaccine. The assay was immunoSEQ multiplex PCR, and TCRdb's table has in-frame clones only and misses some. The repertoire includes some 30,000 clones, 86% of them detected once, and about 10% sits in the top ten. Specimen: peripheral blood, collected 28 days after the second AZD1222 dose. These receptors originate from an adult who received the AZD1222 COVID-19 vaccine. Each CDR3 is given with its conserved first and last residue. Fields, in order: D gene, J gene, V gene, clone size, CDR3 protein, CDR3 DNA. D genes are given only for firm matches. Not all rows give a size; the values are once, few, many and, for expanded clones, a class.

NA | TRBJ2-7 | TRBV30 | NA | CAWSGQPNHEQYF | TGTGCCTGGAGTGGTCAGCCGAACCACGAGCAGTACTTC
NA | TRBJ2-7 | TRBV5-1 | once | CASSLGDGDYEQYF | TGCGCCAGCAGCTTGGGGGACGGTGACTACGAGCAGTACTTC
NA | TRBJ1-1 | TRBV3-1/TRBV3-2 | NA | CASSLEWAGPTEAFF | TGTGCCAGCAGCCTCGAGTGGGCAGGTCCCACTGAAGCTTTCTTT
TRBD1 | TRBJ1-4 | TRBV9 | NA | CASSVGQGSDEKLFF | TGTGCCAGCAGCGTGGGACAGGGGTCGGATGAAAAACTGTTTTTT
NA | TRBJ1-1 | TRBV27 | NA | CASIGGAVSEAFF | TGTGCCAGCATCGGGGGGGCGGTCTCTGAAGCTTTCTTT
NA | TRBJ1-2 | TRBV5-4 | NA | CASSPTDRPLYGYTF | TGTGCCAGCAGCCCGACCGACAGGCCATTATATGGCTACACCTTC
TRBD2 | TRBJ2-5 | TRBV24-1 | NA | CATSEPASGQETQYF | TGTGCCACCAGTGAGCCTGCTAGCGGTCAAGAGACCCAGTACTTC
NA | TRBJ1-1 | TRBV2 | NA | CASSGRGLNTEAFF | TGTGCCAGCAGTGGGCGAGGGTTGAACACTGAAGCTTTCTTT
NA | TRBJ1-2 | TRBV3-1/TRBV3-2 | NA | CASSRTRGHYGYTF | TGTGCCAGCAGCCGCACCAGGGGCCACTATGGCTACACCTTC
NA | TRBJ2-2 | TRBV5-4 | NA | CASSLGQAVGTGELFF | TGTGCCAGCAGCTTGGGACAGGCAGTAGGGACCGGGGAGCTGTTTTTT
TRBD1 | TRBJ1-1 | TRBV6-5 | NA | CASSYSQGAAEAFF | TGTGCCAGCAGTTACTCGCAGGGGGCGGCTGAAGCTTTCTTT
NA | TRBJ1-1 | TRBV20-1 | NA | CSALTGLEAFF | TGCAGTGCATTAACAGGACTTGAAGCTTTCTTT
NA | TRBJ1-2 | TRBV21-1 | NA | CASSGTGHINSNYGYTF | TGTGCCAGCAGTGGGACGGGACACATAAATTCTAACTATGGCTACACCTTC
NA | TRBJ2-3 | TRBV3-1/TRBV3-2 | NA | CASSQRQGTDTQYF | TGTGCCAGCAGCCAACGACAGGGCACAGATACGCAGTATTTT
NA | TRBJ1-2 | TRBV7-2 | NA | CASSLVQDNYGYTF | TGTGCCAGCAGCTTAGTACAGGATAACTATGGCTACACCTTC
NA | TRBJ1-2 | TRBV19 | NA | CASSFSGGYTF | TGTGCCAGTAGTTTCTCTGGTGGCTACACCTTC
TRBD2 | TRBJ2-1 | TRBV5-1 | once | CASSALGTSGYNEQFF | TGCGCCAGCAGCGCGTTAGGGACTAGCGGATACAATGAGCAGTTCTTC
NA | TRBJ2-5 | TRBV5-1 | NA | CASSPVRTGVETQYF | TGCGCCAGCAGCCCCGTCAGAACGGGAGTGGAGACCCAGTACTTC
TRBD1 | TRBJ1-2 | TRBV19 | NA | CASTHPYTGGYGYTF | TGTGCCAGTACCCACCCCTACACAGGGGGCTATGGCTACACCTTC
TRBD1 | TRBJ1-5 | TRBV2 | NA | CASRAGTASNQPQHF | TGTGCCAGCAGGGCCGGGACAGCCAGCAATCAGCCCCAGCATTTT
TRBD1 | TRBJ1-4 | TRBV6-5 | NA | CASIRQGGNEKLFF | TGTGCCAGCATCCGACAGGGTGGTAATGAAAAACTGTTTTTT
TRBD1 | TRBJ1-2 | TRBV6-1 | once | CASSEATGGYYGYTF | TGTGCCAGCAGTGAAGCCACAGGGGGTTACTATGGCTACACCTTC
NA | TRBJ1-2 | TRBV19 | once | CATTKGWADGYTF | TGTGCCACTACAAAAGGGTGGGCAGATGGCTACACCTTC
NA | TRBJ1-2 | TRBV7-9 | NA | CASSWAGRGGGYTF | TGTGCCAGCAGTTGGGCGGGCAGGGGAGGCGGCTACACCTTC
NA | TRBJ2-5 | TRBV7-2 | NA | CASSLGGLRETQYF | TGTGCCAGCAGCTTGGGGGGGCTCCGGGAGACCCAGTACTTC
NA | TRBJ1-2 | TRBV27 | NA | CASSLRPGVHYGYTF | TGTGCCAGCAGTTTAAGGCCAGGGGTTCACTATGGCTACACCTTC
TRBD1 | TRBJ1-2 | TRBV2 | NA | CASLRTGRGYTF | TGTGCCAGCCTTAGGACAGGCAGAGGCTACACCTTC
NA | TRBJ2-2 | TRBV3-1/TRBV3-2 | NA | CASSHLQGTGELFF | TGTGCCAGCAGCCATTTACAGGGCACCGGGGAGCTGTTTTTT
TRBD1 | TRBJ1-2 | TRBV30 | NA | CAWSNTGGGGYTF | TGTGCCTGGAGTAACACAGGGGGTGGCGGCTACACCTTC
NA | TRBJ2-7 | TRBV20-1 | NA | CSARVNYEQYF | TGCAGTGCTAGGGTTAACTACGAGCAGTACTTC